Detailed here is one TCR beta chain. This record belongs to a study of radiotherapy plus CTLA-4 blockade in lung cancer. For the study at large: In approximately 17% of patients, objective responses were seen; 25% to 40% had disease control.

Trimming took off 8 bases at V and 6 bases at J, with 20 bases between the two ends. The CDR3 length is 14 residues. The germline V gene encodes CDR1 SNHLY and CDR2 FYNNEI. Measured with immunoSEQ multiplex PCR; TCRdb has only the in-frame clones, and not every one. Among approximately 39,000 clones, roughly two thirds were seen once, and the ten largest hold 11%. This TCR was sampled from a human donor with non-small cell lung cancer who had stable disease on radiotherapy plus ipilimumab. The chain uses TRBV2 and TRBJ2-7, with D perhaps TRBD1 (7 bases). The sequencing used peripheral blood, collected from a patient treated with radiotherapy plus ipilimumab. For the CDR3, the DNA is TGTGCCAGCGCCCCGGGGGACAGCTCTCGCGAGCAGTACTTC. Protein sequence: CASAPGDSSREQYF.